This TCR beta chain comes out of a study of T cells after yellow fever vaccination. As for the study in general: Low-cell-number fractions were prepared with SMART-Seq v4 Ultra Low Input. Study observations and caveats: Booster samples showed a return of most primary-vaccination clones (roughly 96% CD4, approximately 88% CD8). A faster peak, day 5 versus 15, was reached by the weaker secondary response.

Trimming took 3 bases from V and 7 from J, leaving 18 bases between them. There are 14 residues in the CDR3. Germline V lookup: CDR1 GTSNPN, CDR2 SVGIG (reference sequence). A universal primer site and UMIs were added as TCR cDNA was made by 5'RACE template switching. TCRdb called the 5' RACE reads again in MiXCR, with one record for every CDR3 protein. Here the sample spans hundreds of thousands of distinct CDR3 sequences, approximately 18% being singletons. With respect to this clonotype: Its specificity is unknown.

This rearrangement joins TRBV30 to TRBJ2-5, with D perhaps assigned TRBD1 or TRBD2 (5 bases each). The starting material was PBMCs, obtained before the yellow fever booster vaccination. This TCR was recovered from a man aged 18 to 35 who received the YFV17D yellow fever vaccine. The chain's CDR3 is CAWRGAGGFGTQYF. The CDR3 nucleotides read TGTGCCTGGAGGGGTGCTGGGGGTTTTGGGACCCAGTACTTC.